The 26 T cell receptor beta chains reported below all come from one sample, sequenced in a study of T cell responses to AZD1222 COVID-19 vaccine. Repertoires were generated with immunoSEQ multiplex PCR, while TCRdb's copy carries only in-frame clones and drops some. The sample comprises 95,000 to 100,000 clones, 90% of which are singletons, and under 1.5% rests with the top ten. The sample was peripheral blood, taken on day 0 of AZD1222 vaccination. The receptors come from an adult in good health.

V usage is TRBV11-2 and J usage is TRBJ2-5; D ambiguous. Trimming removed 6 bases at V and 3 bases at J, with 11 bases between. The CDR3 is 13 amino acids. In germline, CDR1 is SGHAT, CDR2 FQNNGV. The CDR3 here is CASSSTGEETQYF. The CDR3 DNA is TGTGCCAGCAGTTCGACTGGGGAAGAGACCCAGTACTTC. Together with reference TRBV11-2 and TRBJ2-5, the CDR3 gives the full variable domain: EAGVAQSPRYKIIEKRQSVAFWCNPISGHATLYWYQQILGQGPKLLIQFQNNGVVDDSQLPKDRFSAERLKGVDSTLKIQPAKLEDSAVYLCASSSTGEETQYFGPGTRLLVL.

This clone was recorded once. This chain joins TRBV5-1 and TRBJ1-4, with TRBD1 matching 9 bases. This CDR3 contains 17 residues. The trim removed 0 bases at V and 7 bases at J, leaving 10 bases unmatched. Germline CDR1 reads SGHRS; CDR2 reads YFSETQ. The CDR3 DNA follows: TGCGCCAGCAGCTTGGTGGGGCGACAGGGGGGAAGTGAAAAACTGTTTTTT. Encoded protein: CASSLVGRQGGSEKLFF.

This sequence joins TRBV27 and TRBJ1-2, with 7 positions matching TRBD1. Germline loops: CDR1 MNHEY, CDR2 SMNVEV (reference sequence). With 10 bases clipped from V and 4 bases from J, the junction kept 12 bases outside the gene matches. The CDR3 is 14 amino acids. The CDR3 nucleotides are TGTGCCACCCGAGGCAGGGGGTGGGTCTATGGCTACACCTTC. Its translation: CATRGRGWVYGYTF.

This chain uses TRBV7-9 with TRBJ1-1, with a possible D match to TRBD1 (5 bases). This CDR3 spans 15 amino acids. Trimming pared 3 bases from V and 3 bases from J, leaving 14 bases between. In germline, CDR1 is SEHNR, CDR2 FQNEAQ (reference sequence). The CDR3 region has the DNA TGTGCCAGCAGCTTCTCTGGGGCTCCGGACACTGAAGCTTTCTTT. Its translation is CASSFSGAPDTEAFF.

As to this clone: The junction shows a germline mismatch at one end, possibly a read error. The chain uses TRBV5-4 and TRBJ1-2; 7 bases are shared with TRBD1. CDR1 and CDR2 (germline): SGHNT, YYREEE (reference sequence). CDR3 size: 16 residues. CDR3 coding DNA: TGTGCCAGCAGCCACCCTACGGAGGGGGCTAACGATGGCTACACCTTC. Translated, it gives CASSHPTEGANDGYTF. The whole variable domain, filled in from reference TRBV5-4 and TRBJ1-2, reads ETGVTQSPTHLIKTRGQQVTLRCSSQSGHNTVSWYQQALGQGPQFIFQYYREEENGRGNFPPRFSGLQFPNYSSELNVNALELDDSALYLCASSHPTEGANDGYTFGSGTRLTVV.

This chain joins TRBV19 and TRBJ1-3; D is ambiguous. Germline values: CDR1 LNHDA, CDR2 SQIVND (reference sequence). Deletions cut 5 bases from V and 3 bases from J, with 2 bases between. CDR3 length equals 11 residues. In DNA form, the CDR3 reads TGTGCCAGTAGTGGTGGAAACACCATATATTTT. Translation gives CASSGGNTIYF.

The rearrangement links TRBV5-4 to TRBJ2-7, with D perhaps TRBD2 (6 bases). The CDR3 has 13 amino acids. Germline V gene lookup returns CDR1 SGHNT and CDR2 YYREEE (reference sequence). The ends were cut back, 2 bases at V and 2 bases at J, with 8 bases in the middle. The CDR3 coding sequence is TGTGCCAGCAGCTTACGGGGGACCTACGAGCAGTACTTC. Amino acids: CASSLRGTYEQYF.

This clone was seen just once. This chain connects TRBV19 to TRBJ1-1; tentative D call: TRBD1 (5 bases). Per germline, CDR1 LNHDA and CDR2 SQIVND (reference sequence). V was pared by 7 bases and J by 0 bases, with 18 bases between. This CDR3 has 16 amino acids. This CDR3 is CASKFATGGLNTEAFF. In nucleotides, the CDR3 is TGTGCCAGTAAATTCGCCACAGGAGGATTGAACACTGAAGCTTTCTTT.

V usage is TRBV3-1 (or the pseudogene TRBV3-2) and J usage is TRBJ2-3; TRBD2 agrees at 13 bases. Losses at the gene ends were 3 bases for V and 4 bases for J; bases not matched to a gene: 7. Germline V gene lookup returns CDR1 LGHDT and CDR2 YNNKEL (reference sequence). The CDR3 sequence is 17 residues long. In DNA form, the CDR3 reads TGTGCCAGCAGCCACATCACTAGCGGGGGGGCCGCAGATACGCAGTATTTT. It encodes CASSHITSGGAADTQYF.

The gene calls are TRBV19 and TRBJ1-1; no clear D. CDR3 length equals 14 residues. Trimming stripped 6 bases from V and 3 bases from J, with 14 bases between. Germline V gene lookup returns CDR1 LNHDA and CDR2 SQIVND (reference sequence). The CDR3 DNA reads TGTGCCAGTAGGAGGCGGTGGACGGACACTGAAGCTTTCTTT. This translates into CASRRRWTDTEAFF.

CDR3 bases: TGTGCCAGCAGTTTACTCCAGAGCTACGAGCAGTACTTC. Its protein is CASSLLQSYEQYF. This chain joins TRBV27 and TRBJ2-7; D gene unclear. Germline V gene data show CDR1 as MNHEY and CDR2 as SMNVEV (reference sequence). V was shortened by 2 bases and J by 3 bases, with 8 bases between the two germline ends. The CDR3 consists of 13 residues.

The chain recombines TRBV18 with TRBJ1-2; 7 bases match TRBD1. This CDR3 is 16 amino acids long. Losses at the gene ends were 2 bases for V and 6 bases for J; bases not matched to a gene: 12. CDR1 is KGHSH, CDR2 LQKENI, per germline. In DNA form, the CDR3 reads TGTGCCAGCTCACCAAACTACAGACAGGGAAGACATGGCTACACCTTC. Protein product: CASSPNYRQGRHGYTF.

This clone appeared once. The J gene is TRBJ1-1, the V gene TRBV2; D is unresolved. There are 13 residues in the CDR3. The germline CDR1 and CDR2 sequences are SNHLY and FYNNEI. Trimming stripped 4 bases from V and 1 base from J, with 7 bases between. CDR3 sequence: CASSGQSNTEAFF. In nucleotides, the CDR3 is TGTGCCAGCAGTGGCCAGTCGAACACTGAAGCTTTCTTT.

About this clone: Other DNA variants within this sample encode the same CDR3. This chain uses TRBV19 with TRBJ1-5; D may be TRBD1 (6 bases). Germline assignment: CDR1 LNHDA and CDR2 SQIVND (reference sequence). The CDR3 sequence is 13 residues long. V gave up 6 bases and J gave up 5 bases, with 11 bases separating them. In nucleotides, the CDR3 is TGTGCCAGTAGACAGGGAGGCGATCAGCCCCAGCATTTT. This sequence encodes CASRQGGDQPQHF.

This chain links TRBV24-1 with TRBJ2-7; D remains ambiguous. Germline V gives CDR1 KGHDR, CDR2 SFDVKD. The CDR3 spans 13 residues. Between the trimmed V and J ends, which lost 6 bases and 9 bases, there was a span of 17 bases. This CDR3 is CATSPYSGAGQYF. In nucleotides, the CDR3 is TGTGCCACCAGTCCTTACTCGGGCGCCGGGCAGTACTTC.

CDR3 amino acids: CASIPGFNSPLHF. CDR3 in DNA: TGTGCCAGCATACCAGGGTTCAATTCACCCCTCCACTTT. The V and J genes are TRBV6-6 and TRBJ1-6, with D possibly matching TRBD1 (5 bases). Trimming left V 7 bases short and J 7 bases short, with 11 bases between. The CDR3 has 13 amino acids. Germline CDR1 MNHNY, CDR2 SVGAGI (reference sequence).

V gene TRBV6-5 combines with J gene TRBJ1-6, with a possible D match to TRBD1 (5 bases). The CDR3 extends over 14 amino acids. Germline V gives CDR1 MNHEY, CDR2 SVGAGI. V was clipped by 2 bases and J by 14 bases, with 16 bases between them. The CDR3 region is CASSYPTRRATLHF. CDR3 DNA sequence: TGTGCCAGCAGTTACCCCACCCGCAGGGCCACCCTCCACTTT.

The rearrangement uses TRBV7-9 and TRBJ1-1; D is undetermined. From germline, CDR1 is SEHNR and CDR2 FQNEAQ (reference sequence). V was clipped by 5 bases and J by 4 bases, with 11 bases between them. The CDR3 has 13 amino acids. CDR3 coding DNA: TGTGCCAGCAGCCCCTTCGCGGGCACTGAAGCTTTCTTT. Encoded protein: CASSPFAGTEAFF.

V gene TRBV2 combines with J gene TRBJ1-2; D is ambiguous. Trimming removed 6 bases from V and 5 bases from J, with 16 bases in between. CDR3 size: 14 residues. Germline V lookup: CDR1 SNHLY, CDR2 FYNNEI. In DNA, the CDR3 is TGTGCCAGCAGACCCACGGCGCAGATGTATGGCTACACCTTC. It translates to CASRPTAQMYGYTF.

This chain uses TRBV10-2 with TRBJ1-2; D is unresolved. This CDR3 is 13 amino acids long. CDR1 is WSHSY and CDR2 is SAAADI in the germline V gene. V lost 8 bases and J lost 2, with 12 bases in between. The CDR3 loop reads CASVQAANYGYTF. CDR3 nucleotides: TGCGCCAGCGTCCAGGCAGCGAACTATGGCTACACCTTC.

The chain links TRBV29-1 to TRBJ1-1, with 10 positions matching TRBD1. Trimming took 6 bases from V and 11 from J; bases not matched to a gene: 12. This CDR3 has 13 residues. Germline assignment: CDR1 SQVTM and CDR2 ANQGSEA. In DNA, the CDR3 is TGCAGCGTACGGGAGACAGGGGGCTATGTGGCTTTCTTT. Protein product: CSVRETGGYVAFF.

The chain links TRBV11-3 to TRBJ1-4; TRBD1 might be the D (6 bases). The CDR3 runs 17 residues. From germline, CDR1 is SGHNT and CDR2 YENEEA. V lost 8 bases and J 8 bases, leaving 27 bases between the germline ends. CDR3 DNA sequence: TGTGCCAGCGCCAGGGGCACTCTGGATGAATGCGGGGAAAAACTGTTTTTT. As protein: CASARGTLDECGEKLFF.

The V gene is TRBV7-9, the J gene TRBJ1-4; D possibly corresponds to TRBD1 (5 bases). V was shortened by 4 bases and J by 5 bases, with 17 bases between the two germline ends. The CDR3 has 16 residues. Germline lookup yields CDR1 SEHNR and CDR2 FQNEAQ (reference sequence). The CDR3 region is CASSSTTGPSNEKLFF. The CDR3 nucleotides read TGTGCCAGCAGCTCAACTACAGGACCGTCCAATGAAAAACTGTTTTTT.

This clone was recorded only once. The gene calls are TRBV28 and TRBJ1-6; tentatively, D is TRBD1 (5 bases). This CDR3 contains 12 residues. V lost 10 bases, J lost 7 bases, and 11 bases lay in between. The germline CDR1 and CDR2 sequences are MDHEN and SYDVKM. The CDR3 DNA sequence: TGTGCCACCGCGGGGGGGAATTCACCCCTCCACTTT. This sequence encodes CATAGGNSPLHF.

The chain joins TRBV6-1 to TRBJ1-6; 7 nucleotides match TRBD1. J was trimmed by 9 bases and V by 3 bases; bases with no gene match: 11. There are 16 residues in the CDR3. Germline-derived CDR1 and CDR2 are MNHNS and SASEGT. The CDR3 DNA sequence: TGTGCCAGCAGTGATATTGGGACAGTGGGTACTTCACCCCTCCACTTT. Protein: CASSDIGTVGTSPLHF.

The V and J genes are TRBV11-3 and TRBJ2-2; weak D call: TRBD1 (6 bases). Germline CDR1 SGHNT, CDR2 YENEEA. Trimming removed 4 bases from V and 7 bases from J, with 13 bases in between. This CDR3 spans 14 amino acids. The CDR3 is CASSYPGADGELFF. The CDR3 DNA follows: TGTGCCAGCAGCTACCCAGGGGCGGACGGGGAGCTGTTTTTT.